This is a list of T cell receptor beta chains from one sample in a study of a mutant IDH1 vaccine in newly diagnosed glioma. Assay used: immunoSEQ multiplex PCR; TCRdb lists only in-frame clones, some missing. The sample yields roughly 70,000 clones, about four fifths seen once. Sequencing used peripheral blood mononuclear cells (PBMCs), obtained from a glioma patient treated with radiotherapy, temozolomide or both. Receptors were obtained from a woman under 30 with glioma. Some clones in this sample may be carry-over from other donors' samples. CDR3s include the opening cysteine and the closing phenylalanine or tryptophan. The D gene is left open where the match is weak. The size entry is marked missing in some rows and otherwise reads once, few, many or a size class.

TRBV6-1	NA	TRBJ1-1	NA	CASSERPRLEAFF	TGTGCCAGCAGTGAACGTCCGCGTCTAGAAGCTTTCTTT
TRBV25-1	NA	TRBJ1-2	NA	CASTDQGHYGYTF	TGTGCCAGCACCGACCAGGGCCACTATGGCTACACCTTC
TRBV5-1	NA	TRBJ2-3	TRBD2	CASSLGLAGTDTQYF	TGCGCCAGCAGCTTGGGACTAGCGGGCACAGATACGCAGTATTTT
TRBV18	NA	TRBJ2-2	NA	CASSPGPQNTGELFF	TGTGCCAGCTCACCAGGGCCCCAGAACACCGGGGAGCTGTTTTTT
TRBV20-1	NA	TRBJ2-5	NA	CSALQETQYF	TGCAGTGCTCTTCAAGAGACCCAGTACTTC
TRBV2	NA	TRBJ2-3	TRBD2	CATRRGGGSTDTQYF	TGTGCCACCCGCAGGGGCGGGGGGTCCACAGATACGCAGTATTTT
TRBV5-1	NA	TRBJ2-1	TRBD1	CASSSSGGSYNEQFF	TGCGCCAGCAGCTCCTCAGGGGGCTCCTACAATGAGCAGTTCTTC
TRBV7-8	NA	TRBJ2-2	NA	CASSYGTVITGELFF	TGTGCCAGCAGCTACGGGACCGTAATCACCGGGGAGCTGTTTTTT
TRBV5-4	NA	TRBJ2-3	NA	CASRLRGTDTQYF	TGTGCCAGCAGATTGAGGGGAACAGATACGCAGTATTTT
TRBV2	few	TRBJ1-4	TRBD1	CASRVDRGTEKLFF	TGTGCCAGCAGAGTCGACAGGGGAACCGAAAAACTGTTTTTT
TRBV2	once	TRBJ1-4	NA	CASSNPRDNEKLFF	TGTGCCAGCAGCAACCCACGGGATAATGAAAAACTGTTTTTT
TRBV14	NA	TRBJ1-2	NA	CASSPWDGYGYTF	TGTGCCAGCAGCCCCTGGGACGGATATGGCTACACCTTC
TRBV4-1	once	TRBJ1-5	NA	CASSQSGGPSNQPQHF	TGCGCCAGCAGCCAATCCGGGGGGCCAAGCAATCAGCCCCAGCATTTT
TRBV5-6	NA	TRBJ1-4	TRBD1	CASSATGRGEKLFF	TGTGCCAGCAGCGCGACAGGGAGGGGCGAAAAACTGTTTTTT
TRBV5-1	NA	TRBJ1-4	TRBD1	CASSSGDRDEKLFF	TGCGCCAGCAGCTCAGGGGACAGGGATGAAAAACTGTTTTTT
TRBV5-1	NA	TRBJ2-2	NA	CASSFVSGYTGELFF	TGCGCCAGCAGCTTTGTTAGCGGATACACCGGGGAGCTGTTTTTT
TRBV18	NA	TRBJ1-1	NA	CASSPSVGKRDTEAFF	TGTGCCAGCTCACCATCTGTTGGCAAAAGGGACACTGAAGCTTTCTTT
TRBV29-1	NA	TRBJ1-2	TRBD1	CSVNRQGNGYTF	TGCAGCGTTAACCGACAGGGAAATGGCTACACCTTC
TRBV5-4	once	TRBJ2-7	TRBD1	CASRPRTETGKTVYEQYF	TGTGCCAGCAGACCCCGCACCGAGACAGGGAAAACTGTCTACGAGCAGTACTTC
TRBV6-1	NA	TRBJ1-1	NA	CASMGANTEAFF	TGTGCCAGCATGGGGGCCAACACTGAAGCTTTCTTT
TRBV4-2	NA	TRBJ1-6	TRBD1	CASSQDNAGGGSPLHF	TGTGCCAGCAGCCAAGATAATGCAGGGGGGGGTTCACCCCTCCACTTT
TRBV6-5	NA	TRBJ2-1	NA	CASMGRSNSYNEQFF	TGTGCCAGCATGGGCAGGTCAAACTCCTACAATGAGCAGTTCTTC
TRBV9	NA	TRBJ2-2	NA	CASSRGGGSSTGELFF	TGTGCCAGCAGTCGAGGTGGGGGAAGCAGCACCGGGGAGCTGTTTTTT
TRBV9	NA	TRBJ2-7	NA	CASSVDPTLREQYF	TGTGCCAGCAGCGTAGACCCTACTTTGAGAGAGCAGTACTTC
TRBV30	NA	TRBJ1-6	NA	CAWRLNGSPLHF	TGTGCCTGGAGATTAAACGGGTCACCCCTCCACTTT
TRBV19	NA	TRBJ1-3	NA	CASSPGPGNTIYF	TGTGCCAGTAGTCCGGGACCGGGAAACACCATATATTTT
TRBV5-4	NA	TRBJ1-2	NA	CASSLNGSPNYGYTF	TGTGCCAGCAGCTTGAATGGGAGTCCCAACTATGGCTACACCTTC
TRBV19	NA	TRBJ1-1	NA	CASSIWWNTEAFF	TGTGCCAGTAGTATCTGGTGGAACACTGAAGCTTTCTTT
TRBV7-6	few	TRBJ1-1	NA	CASSLRNSPSEAFF	TGTGCCAGCAGCTTAAGGAACAGCCCATCCGAAGCTTTCTTT
TRBV4-1	NA	TRBJ1-1	TRBD1	CASSHSIFGQGSTEAFF	TGCGCCAGCAGCCATAGTATATTTGGACAGGGTTCGACTGAAGCTTTCTTT
TRBV7-8	NA	TRBJ2-7	NA	CASSLDIEGYEQYF	TGTGCCAGCAGCTTAGACATTGAAGGCTACGAGCAGTACTTC
TRBV6-4	NA	TRBJ2-3	TRBD1	CASSAGQGRATQYF	TGTGCCAGCAGTGCCGGACAGGGGAGAGCCACGCAGTATTTT
TRBV14	NA	TRBJ2-7	TRBD2	CASSRIAGGGGYEQYF	TGTGCCAGCAGCCGTATAGCGGGAGGAGGGGGCTACGAGCAGTACTTC
TRBV5-6	NA	TRBJ2-5	NA	CASSRTGSETQYF	TGTGCCAGCAGCCGAACAGGAAGTGAGACCCAGTACTTC
TRBV29-1	NA	TRBJ2-1	NA	CSVRDWQNEQFF	TGCAGCGTGCGGGACTGGCAGAATGAGCAGTTCTTC
TRBV7-9	NA	TRBJ2-2	NA	CASSLVGGAGELFF	TGTGCCAGCAGCTTAGTTGGGGGAGCCGGGGAGCTGTTTTTT
TRBV5-4	few	TRBJ2-5	TRBD1	CASSPRQGVQETQYF	TGTGCCAGCAGCCCCAGGCAGGGGGTCCAAGAGACCCAGTACTTC
TRBV7-3	few	TRBJ1-1	TRBD1	CASSLGTANTEAFF	TGTGCCAGCAGCTTAGGGACAGCAAACACTGAAGCTTTCTTT
TRBV10-3	NA	TRBJ1-5	NA	CAISETANQPQHF	TGTGCCATCAGTGAAACTGCGAATCAGCCCCAGCATTTT
TRBV7-9	NA	TRBJ1-5	NA	CASSLGSGSPHF	TGTGCCAGCAGCTTAGGGTCAGGGTCACCGCATTTT
TRBV6-6	NA	TRBJ1-4	TRBD1	CASSLDRDRLFF	TGTGCCAGCAGTTTAGACCGGGACAGACTGTTTTTT
TRBV4-2	NA	TRBJ2-2	NA	CASSQDTLAENTGELFF	TGTGCCAGCAGCCAAGATACGCTAGCCGAGAACACCGGGGAGCTGTTTTTT
TRBV5-6	once	TRBJ2-5	TRBD2	CASSSWGGYQETQYF	TGTGCCAGCAGCTCCTGGGGAGGGTACCAAGAGACCCAGTACTTC
TRBV4-2	NA	TRBJ1-5	NA	CASSQDRGDQPQHF	TGTGCCAGCAGCCAAGATAGGGGCGATCAGCCCCAGCATTTT